Listed below are T cell receptor beta chains from one sample, sequenced in a study of shared clonotypes between healthy human individuals. Sequencing was performed with immunoSEQ multiplex PCR; in TCRdb, only in-frame clones are kept and a portion is missing. The data show over 700,000 clones, roughly two thirds seen once. Sequenced material: memory CD4+ T cells sorted from blood. These receptors came from a woman in her thirties in good health. Each CDR3 is given with its conserved first and last residue. The order of the fields is D gene, clone size, J gene, V gene, CDR3 DNA, CDR3 protein. The D gene is left open where the match is weak. The listing skips clone size in some rows; elsewhere it reads once, few, many or a size class.

NA	NA	TRBJ1-5	TRBV6-1	TGTGCCAGCAGTGACCTAAACGGACTGAGCAATCAGCCCCAGCATTTT	CASSDLNGLSNQPQHF
NA	many	TRBJ2-7	TRBV4-1	TGCGCCAGCAGCCAAGCCGAGGCGTCCTACGAGCAGTACTTC	CASSQAEASYEQYF
TRBD1	NA	TRBJ2-3	TRBV5-6	TGTGCCAGCAGCCTGGACAGGGGCACAGATACGCAGTATTTT	CASSLDRGTDTQYF
NA	NA	TRBJ2-7	TRBV18	TGTGCCAGCTCACCACCACTCTTTTACGAGCAGTACTTC	CASSPPLFYEQYF
NA	NA	TRBJ2-7	TRBV15	TGTGCCACCAGCAGAGATAGACTGAGGGAGCAGTACTTC	CATSRDRLREQYF
TRBD1	few	TRBJ1-5	TRBV18	TGTGCCAGCTCACCTACAGGGGCCCCTTCAATGTCCCAGCATTTT	CASSPTGAPSMSQHF
TRBD1	NA	TRBJ2-1	TRBV27	TGTGCCAGCAGATCCGGGACAGGGGGGAATGAGCAGTTCTTC	CASRSGTGGNEQFF
NA	NA	TRBJ2-2	TRBV6-1	TGTGCCAGCAGTGCCCTAGCCAACACCGGGGAGCTGTTTTTT	CASSALANTGELFF
NA	NA	TRBJ2-7	TRBV5-1	TGCGCCAGCAGCCCCAACGTCCAGGTCTCCTACGAGCAGTACTTC	CASSPNVQVSYEQYF
NA	NA	TRBJ2-6	TRBV21-1	TGTGCCAGCAGCAGTACGACAGCGACGGTCTCTGGGGCCAACGTCCTGACTTTC	CASSSTTATVSGANVLTF
NA	NA	TRBJ1-2	TRBV5-4	TGTGCCAGCAGCTTGGCTGGAAAAGTGCGAGGCTACACCTTC	CASSLAGKVRGYTF
NA	NA	TRBJ2-7	TRBV5-1	TGCGCCAGCAGCTTGACCCGGACAGAGGGCGGCGAGCAGTACTTC	CASSLTRTEGGEQYF
NA	few	TRBJ1-2	TRBV4-1	TGCGCCAGCAGCCAAGACGGTACCCGGAGGTTC	CASSQDGTRRF
NA	NA	TRBJ2-7	TRBV6-1	TGTGCCAGCAGTGAGCGAACTAGGGGCTCCTACGAGCAGTACTTC	CASSERTRGSYEQYF
TRBD2	NA	TRBJ2-1	TRBV10-2	TGCGCCAGTCTAGCGGGAGGGGTATATGAGCAGTTCTTC	CASLAGGVYEQFF
NA	few	TRBJ2-5	TRBV28	TGTGCCAGCAGTTTCTGGTCAGGGCAAGAGACCCAGTACTTC	CASSFWSGQETQYF
TRBD1	medium-sized	TRBJ2-7	TRBV5-4	TGTGCCAGCAGCCTCACGACAGGGGGATCCATTGACGAGCAGTACTTC	CASSLTTGGSIDEQYF
NA	NA	TRBJ2-7	TRBV27	TGTGCCAGCAGTCCGTACAGGGTAACTGGTTACGAGCAGTACTTC	CASSPYRVTGYEQYF
NA	NA	TRBJ2-3	TRBV29-1	TGCAGCGGCCAGCGGAGGCCTAGCACAGATACGCAGTATTTT	CSGQRRPSTDTQYF
NA	NA	TRBJ2-5	TRBV7-7	TGTGCCAGCAGCTTCCGGACGTCAGAGACCCAGTACTTC	CASSFRTSETQYF
NA	NA	TRBJ2-3	TRBV9	TGTGCCAGCAGCGTAGGGCTAGTGGTGGTAGATACGCAGTATTTT	CASSVGLVVVDTQYF
NA	NA	TRBJ1-2	TRBV19	TGTGCCAGTACAGGGGATTTGTATGGCTACACCTTC	CASTGDLYGYTF
TRBD2	few	TRBJ2-1	TRBV4-2	TGTGCCAGCAGCCCGCGGGACTACCATGAGCAGTTCTTC	CASSPRDYHEQFF
TRBD1	NA	TRBJ2-1	TRBV28	TGTGCCAGCGCACCTCAGGGGGAAGGATACAATGAGCAGTTCTTC	CASAPQGEGYNEQFF
NA	few	TRBJ1-2	TRBV5-1	TGCGCCAGCAGCTTGGGTGCAGGGATGGATGGCTACACCTTC	CASSLGAGMDGYTF
NA	once	TRBJ2-7	TRBV4-1	TGCGCCAGCAGCCCTTGGACAGCCTCCTACGAGCAGTACTTC	CASSPWTASYEQYF
TRBD1	NA	TRBJ2-5	TRBV5-8	TGTGCCAGCAGCTTGGGGACAGGGCAGCGAGAGACCCAGTACTTC	CASSLGTGQRETQYF
NA	few	TRBJ2-5	TRBV10-3	TGTGCCATCAGTGGTACGGTAGGGGAGACCCAGTACTTC	CAISGTVGETQYF
NA	NA	TRBJ1-5	TRBV28	TGTGCCAGCGAGACGATTAGTCAGCCCCAGCATTTT	CASETISQPQHF
NA	NA	TRBJ2-1	TRBV19	TGTGCCAGTAGTATAAGTGGAGGGGGCTACAATGAGCAGTTCTTC	CASSISGGGYNEQFF
NA	NA	TRBJ2-5	TRBV27	TGTGCCAGCAGAAAAGGAGGCGGTAGGCAAGAGACCCAGTACTTC	CASRKGGGRQETQYF
TRBD1	few	TRBJ2-7	TRBV6-1	TGTGCCAGCAGTGAACAATGGCAGGGGGTCTACGAGCAGTACTTC	CASSEQWQGVYEQYF
NA	NA	TRBJ1-3	TRBV28	TGTGCCAGCAGTTCACCAACAGCTACTGGAAACACCATATATTTT	CASSSPTATGNTIYF
NA	NA	TRBJ1-1	TRBV11-3	TGTGCCAGCAGCTTAAGTGGTTACACTGAAGCTTTCTTT	CASSLSGYTEAFF
TRBD2	NA	TRBJ2-1	TRBV7-2	TGTGCCAGCAGCTCCTGGACTAGCGTCTACAATGAGCAGTTCTTC	CASSSWTSVYNEQFF
TRBD1	NA	TRBJ1-2	TRBV6-4	TGTGCCAGCAGTGATAGCGGCGGGGCAGGGGGCTTTGGCTACACCTTC	CASSDSGGAGGFGYTF
NA	NA	TRBJ2-1	TRBV5-1	TGCGCCAGCACCCTGCGGGCTTCCTACAATGAGCAGTTCTTC	CASTLRASYNEQFF
NA	NA	TRBJ1-2	TRBV28	TGTGCCAGCAGTTTGGGGGACTCCGTGGAGGGCTACACCTTC	CASSLGDSVEGYTF
TRBD2	NA	TRBJ2-1	TRBV11-2	TGTGCCAGCAGCTTAGGAGCCGGGAGGAACAATGAGCAGTTCTTC	CASSLGAGRNNEQFF
NA	NA	TRBJ1-5	TRBV2	TGTGCCAGCAGTCGGGTACTCTATAGCAATCAGCCCCAGCATTTT	CASSRVLYSNQPQHF
NA	few	TRBJ2-1	TRBV13	TGTGCCAGCAGCCCATTCCCCAATGAGCAGTTCTTC	CASSPFPNEQFF
TRBD1	few	TRBJ1-2	TRBV6-5	TGTGCCATCATGGGGGACAGGGACCTTCTCTATGGCTACACCTTC	CAIMGDRDLLYGYTF
TRBD1	NA	TRBJ2-7	TRBV2	TGTGCCAGCTCCTCCCAAGGACAGGGCTCCTACGAGCAGTACTTC	CASSSQGQGSYEQYF
NA	NA	TRBJ2-3	TRBV7-6	TGTGCCAGCAGCTCCCAATCTTACTTAGATACGCAGTATTTT	CASSSQSYLDTQYF
NA	NA	TRBJ2-7	TRBV7-9	TGTGCCAGCAGCTTAAGCCAGGGAACCTACGAGCAGTACTTC	CASSLSQGTYEQYF
TRBD1	NA	TRBJ1-2	TRBV13	TGTGCCAGCAGCTTCGACAGGGGGCGCGGGGGACACACCTTC	CASSFDRGRGGHTF
TRBD2	few	TRBJ2-5	TRBV5-1	TGCGCCAGCAGCTTGAGCGGGAGGTTTCAAGAGACCCAGTACTTC	CASSLSGRFQETQYF
NA	once	TRBJ1-6	TRBV6-5	TGTGCCAGCAGACGGGGGATGGCGAAAATTTCACCCCTCCACTTT	CASRRGMAKISPLHF
TRBD1	NA	TRBJ1-2	TRBV30	TGTGCCTGGAGACGGACAGGGAGAGGCTACACCTTC	CAWRRTGRGYTF
NA	NA	TRBJ1-2	TRBV7-6	TGTGCCAGCAGCATGGGACCTGGCTACACCTTC	CASSMGPGYTF
NA	NA	TRBJ1-1	TRBV5-1	TGCGCCAGCAGCTTGGGGGATACCTCCCTCTGGGGCGAAGCTTTCTTT	CASSLGDTSLWGEAFF
NA	NA	TRBJ1-3	TRBV11-1	TGTGCCAGCAGCGCCCTGGACACGGGGAACACCATATATTTT	CASSALDTGNTIYF
TRBD1	NA	TRBJ2-1	TRBV7-2	TGTGCCAGCAGCCCGGACAGGGGGCGGCGGAATGAGCAGTTCTTC	CASSPDRGRRNEQFF
NA	NA	TRBJ2-5	TRBV11-2	TGTGCCAGCAGCTTTGGGCTCGGCGGAGTAAGACAAGAGACCCAGTACTTC	CASSFGLGGVRQETQYF
NA	NA	TRBJ1-2	TRBV7-9	TGTGCCAGCAGCTTTACCTGGACGGAATTCTATGGCTACACCTTC	CASSFTWTEFYGYTF